This paragraph covers one T cell receptor (beta chain) sequence. Its antigen is currently not known. Nothing much larger sits one base from this clone, and base qualities are not available. This entry belongs to a study of cytomegalovirus exposure and HLA in healthy donors (dated by TCRdb to between 2016 and 2019). Turning to the overall study: An earlier analysis of some 600 of the donors reported approximately 300 Gb of sequence data and 90 million to 120 million unique TCR beta sequences obtained from some 200 million T cells. Roughly 300 gigabases of sequencing data and about 92 million unique TCR sequences made up an early release that covered under 750 HLA-typed donors. Of the roughly 390 genotyped donors, more than 75% were placed in the genetic ancestry cluster associated with self-reported Caucasian donors. The study aimed to test whether signatures of past pathogen exposure could be identified by cataloging public T cell receptors. The study used immunosequencing to profile the T cell repertoires of under 700 subjects and linked those repertoires to cytomegalovirus serostatus. Along with the approximately 650-subject first cohort, a separate validation cohort of 120 different subjects was used. High-throughput TCR immunosequencing, statistical association of individual TCRs with disease status, and machine learning were combined to predict cytomegalovirus infection status. In a later analysis, previously published TCR beta repertoires from fewer than 750 donors were re-analyzed and high-resolution HLA genotyping was added so that TCR occurrence patterns could be studied. Rather than drawing on any new phenotypic data, the later analysis identified candidate immune exposures from TCR beta sequences and the way those sequences occurred across donors. An earlier analysis of 587 of the donors applied high-throughput TCR beta sequencing to assess whether each TCR beta V gene segment acted as functional or pseudogenic. Donor age, sex, ethnicity and CMV serostatus were compiled together with the repertoire data. A later genetic analysis used genome-wide SNP genotypes for about 65% of the roughly 670 donors, treating that subset as a discovery cohort. Every repertoire in the discovery cohort had been generated on one and the same sequencing platform. Both class I and class II loci were covered by HLA typing, at four-digit resolution. Typing coverage differed by locus: A, B, C, DRB1 and DQB1 were typed in roughly 629-640 donors, DQA1 in about 550, DPA1 in nearly 610, and DPB1 in just under 490. Four to six DR-DQ haplotypes were handled as single units for association and clustering, since linkage in the cohort was strong. On average, approximately 250,000 unique TCR beta nucleotide sequences were sequenced per donor among about 400 genotyped donors of the cohort, with about 19% of those sequences being non-productive.

The method was the immunoSEQ multiplex PCR assay. The multiplex PCR relied on a mix of 60 forward primers for TCR Vbeta segments and 13 reverse primers for TCR Jbeta segments. A multiplex PCR assay on genomic DNA amplified the CDR3 region of rearranged TCR beta genes. The amplified TCR beta libraries were sequenced on the Illumina HiSeq System as 87-base-pair reads. Per the source publication's procedure: In a later analysis, tens of millions of unique TCR beta chains were counted across the approximately 640 repertoires, and roughly 11 million of these chains were shared by at least two donors. Raw reads were error-corrected and collapsed into unique sequences by a nearest-neighbor algorithm in which closely related sequences were merged to remove PCR and sequencing errors. To assign V, D and J gene segments, CDR3 sequences were aligned to IMGT reference sequences. For a sequence to be retained, at least a six-nucleotide match to both a V gene segment and a J gene segment was required. A rearrangement was called productive if the CDR3 had no stop codons and remained in frame with V and J, and every other rearrangement was called non-productive. CDR3 was defined by IMGT convention, running from the second conserved V-encoded cysteine to the conserved J-encoded phenylalanine. The earlier analysis of about 610 of the donors excluded sequences that lacked an unambiguous match to a single V gene segment. In an earlier analysis of some 590 of the donors, a V segment was called functional when productive rearrangements were above 56.7%, and segregating when the standard deviation between donors exceeded 5%. To diagnose cytomegalovirus status from the catalog of TCR beta chain sequences, a statistical classification framework was built. A later analysis assigned V and J genes by comparing TCR nucleotide sequences with IMGT/GENE-DB human TR gene sequences. Using the TCRdist pipeline, a later analysis assigned CDR3 sequences along with most-parsimonious VDJ recombination scenarios. In a later analysis, each TCR beta chain was defined by its CDR3 amino acid sequence together with its V-gene family, and reads without a unique V-gene family were excluded. A later analysis removed roughly 590 highly shared, low-generation-probability nucleotide sequences to deal with suspected cross-contamination and a sequencing artifact. For each public chain, a later analysis derived a clonal expansion index from normalized ranks of inferred template counts within each repertoire. A later analysis computed generation probabilities with a VDJ recombination model fitted to out-of-frame rearrangements, and checked the results against IGoR. Hypergeometric tests were used in a later analysis to score TCR-TCR, TCR-HLA and TCR-CMV co-occurrence, with a repertoire-size bias correction applied to the TCR pairs. A later analysis estimated false discovery rates by permuting HLA or CMV assignments 20 times. In a later analysis, co-occurring TCRs were grouped using DBSCAN, and TCRdist sequence similarity was added for clustering within HLA-allele-positive subsets. Repertoires with fewer than 30,000 or more than 120,000 public chains were left out of co-occurrence clustering, as were five repertoires with anomalous nucleotide sharing. This is the immuneACCESS table as TCRdb keeps it, with only in-frame sequences that have V and J called. A part of the clones is gone; compared with another copy, unresolved V genes explain less than half, and the rest is unexplained. V, J and clone size derive from that table, while D and trimming were established from the DNA sequence. For this sample there are under 200,000 clones; roughly 78% appear just once. The top ten hold 3% to 3.5% of the sample.

Study-level results and caveats: Strong co-occurrence of HLA alleles, especially DR and DQ, made assigning TCR associations to individual alleles difficult. The presence/absence analyses assumed that sequencing depth was roughly uniform across donors, and that assumption may not be true. A cluster of highly shared sequence variants was judged likely to be a technical artifact of the sequencing pipeline. Specific HLA alleles were associated with 15,000 to 20,000 TCR beta sequences at a false discovery rate of 0.05 in a later analysis. A later analysis found that HLA-associated TCR beta chains were more clonally expanded and had lower generation probabilities than equally common non-associated chains. Because counts were too low, roughly 17 rarely observed V segments, including chromosome 9 orphons, were left out of the earlier analysis of a few hundred of the donors. Correlated functional status among segregating V segments might reflect linkage disequilibrium, but an unknown experimental factor could not be ruled out. In a later analysis, the rate of TCR association differed among HLA loci, with DRB1 alleles having the most associated TCRs and HLA-C alleles having the fewest. The authors suggested that the approach could potentially be generalized to other disease states and immunological phenotypes. V-gene and J-gene trimming of TCR beta chains was associated with a missense DCLRE1C variant in a later genetic analysis, and the association was replicated in an independent cohort. The cohort was sequenced for TCR beta chains only, and without alpha or paired-chain data the features that could be detected were limited. A total of fewer than 200 TCR beta chains were listed by the study as associated with cytomegalovirus. A later analysis found that most CMV-associated TCR beta chains appeared HLA-restricted, with HLA associations seemingly driven largely by CMV exposure. According to a later genetic analysis, donors in an Asian-associated ancestry cluster had fewer N-insertions in productive TCRs than the roughly 700-donor mean. For the cohort, immune exposure information was limited to CMV serostatus. Because HLA typing was missing for some donors at each locus, association tests included only the typed subset. An earlier analysis of around 600 of the donors showed that most TCR beta V segments appeared in productive rearrangements either about 87% or about 30% of the time, which broadly matched IMGT annotations. While some public TCRs were present in many individuals, most TCR sequences turned up only very rarely across donors. A further reported finding was that TCR beta sequences accurately predicted the HLA-A and HLA-B alleles for most subjects in the first cohort. The classifier was reported to diagnose cytomegalovirus status with high specificity and sensitivity in both the original cohort and the validation cohort. A later analysis reported that several top co-occurrence clusters appeared linked to parvovirus B19, influenza, CMV and Epstein-Barr virus. In vitro tests confirmed that a few of the cytomegalovirus-associated TCR beta chains recognize cytomegalovirus antigens.

The cohort was made up of approximately 700 healthy bone marrow donors. At the time of sampling, every cohort member was nominally healthy, though immune exposures that went unrecorded were likely present. The donor tested CMV seronegative, placing the donor among the 350 to 400 seronegative members of the cohort. A peripheral blood sample was collected from each donor, and TCR beta sequencing was performed on peripheral blood mononuclear cells. Genomic DNA was extracted from the blood cell samples with the Qiagen DNeasy Blood Extraction Kit. Source material: PBMCs. The sequence came from a woman in her thirties or forties in good health and CMV-seronegative.

The CDR3 protein is CASSPQQGEKLFF. In nucleotides, the sequence is TGTGCCAGCAGCCCCCAACAGGGGGAAAAACTGTTTTTT. This sequence uses TRBV7-3 and TRBJ1-4; TRBD1 fits 7 bases in the junction. Trimmed from V: 5 bases; trimmed from J: 8 bases; junction bases lacking a gene match: 5. The CDR3 runs 13 residues from the cysteine to the phenylalanine. Left in the record is the CDR3 DNA by itself, 39 bases read in frame from the first base. Per the germline V gene, SGHTA is the CDR1 and FQGTGA is the CDR2.